One sample yielded the 21 T cell receptor beta chains listed below, sequenced in a study of T cells in localized non-small cell lung cancer. Assay: immunoSEQ multiplex PCR; the TCRdb copy retains only in-frame clones and omits some. The sample contains several thousand clones, around 41% of which appear only once. The specimen comprised lung tumor tissue, sampled before any cancer treatment. These TCRs come from a woman aged 40-75 years with stage I lung adenocarcinoma.

This clone was detected only a few times. The chain carries TRBV30 and TRBJ2-1; TRBD1 matches 12 bases. The J segment lost 7 bases and the V segment lost 3 bases, leaving 10 bases of the junction unmatched. The CDR3 sequence is 16 residues long. Germline CDR1 is GTSNPN and CDR2 is SVGIG (reference sequence). The CDR3 spells CAWREKPGQGANEQFF. The DNA for the CDR3 is TGTGCCTGGAGGGAAAAACCGGGACAGGGGGCAAATGAGCAGTTCTTC.

The chain combines TRBV29-1 with TRBJ1-2, with 10 bases fitting TRBD1. This CDR3 has 13 amino acids. In germline, CDR1 is SQVTM, CDR2 ANQGSEA. V trimming: 7 bases; J trimming: 4 bases; junction bases outside the gene matches: 6. The CDR3 sequence is CSAGQGEAYGYTF. The CDR3 DNA sequence: TGCAGCGCCGGACAGGGGGAGGCCTATGGCTACACCTTC.

The J gene is TRBJ1-5, the V gene TRBV6-8, with D possibly matching TRBD1 (5 bases). Germline CDR1 is MNHGY and CDR2 is SAAAGT. The CDR3 has 16 amino acids. V lost 5 bases to trimming and J lost 2 bases, with 16 bases between them. CDR3 sequence: CASSQTEIGGNQPQHF. The CDR3 region has the DNA TGTGCCAGCAGTCAGACAGAAATAGGGGGCAATCAGCCCCAGCATTTT.

This clone was found a few times. The chain recombines TRBV15 with TRBJ1-1; D remains ambiguous. Germline V gene data show CDR1 as LNHNV and CDR2 as YYDKDF (reference sequence). V was shortened by 0 bases and J by 0 bases, with 11 bases between the two germline ends. The CDR3 length is 16 residues. The CDR3 sequence is CATSRDLGGLNTEAFF. CDR3 in DNA: TGTGCCACCAGCAGAGATTTAGGAGGGTTGAACACTGAAGCTTTCTTT. The full variable domain, in which reference TRBV15 and TRBJ1-1 provide the parts outside the CDR3, is DAMVIQNPRYQVTQFGKPVTLSCSQTLNHNVMYWYQQKSSQAPKLLFHYYDKDFNNEADTPDNFQSRRPNTSFCFLDIRSPGLGDTAMYLCATSRDLGGLNTEAFFGQGTRLTVV.

This clone was seen a few times. The V call is TRBV18, the J call TRBJ1-1, with unresolved D. This CDR3 comprises 16 residues. The V gene lost 0 bases and the J gene lost 1 base, with 12 bases spanning the gap. Germline CDR1 reads KGHSH; CDR2 reads LQKENI. In DNA, the CDR3 is TGTGCCAGCTCACCACCAACCTCGAAGGGGAACACTGAAGCTTTCTTT. Its translation is CASSPPTSKGNTEAFF.

CDR3 nucleotides: TGTGCCAGCAGTGAGAGCGGGGTACACAATGAGCAGTTCTTC. Encoded protein: CASSESGVHNEQFF. This chain connects TRBV28 to TRBJ2-1, with 7 bases lining up with TRBD2. The CDR3 is made up of 14 amino acids. Trimming cost V 5 bases and J 5 bases; bases outside gene matches: 6. CDR1 and CDR2 from the germline V gene are MDHEN and SYDVKM.

V is TRBV18 and J is TRBJ2-3, with TRBD2 matching over 9 bases. Germline V gene sequence: CDR1 KGHSH, CDR2 LQKENI. The CDR3 runs 15 residues. The junction had 1 base not matched to a gene; V was cut back by 3 bases and J by 0 bases. DNA for the CDR3: TGTGCCAGCTCACCGGGACTAGCTAGCACAGATACGCAGTATTTT. Translating gives CASSPGLASTDTQYF.

The rearrangement links TRBV11-3 to TRBJ1-1, with D uncertain. Per the germline V gene, CDR1 is SGHNT and CDR2 is YENEEA. Deletions cut 6 bases from V and 2 bases from J, with 16 bases between. CDR3 size: 15 residues. The CDR3 DNA reads TGTGCCAGCAGGCCTGGATTCGGTCAAAACACTGAAGCTTTCTTT. The encoded protein is CASRPGFGQNTEAFF.

V usage is TRBV29-1 and J usage is TRBJ1-4; 7 nucleotides agree with TRBD1. Germline trimming cut 4 bases from V and 7 bases from J; bases unmatched to any gene: 9. This CDR3 region has 14 residues. Looked up from germline, CDR1 is SQVTM and CDR2 is ANQGSEA. CDR3 in DNA: TGCAGCGTTGGTACGGGACAGACGAGTGAAAAACTGTTTTTT. Protein sequence: CSVGTGQTSEKLFF.

This clone counts as medium-sized. V gene TRBV6-8 combines with J gene TRBJ1-1; 7 bases are shared with TRBD1. The CDR3 spans 13 residues. Germline assignment: CDR1 MNHGY and CDR2 SAAAGT. V lost 10 bases to trimming and J lost 1 base; unmatched junction nucleotides: 6. CDR3 loop: CATRQGRNTEAFF. The CDR3 DNA is TGTGCCACCCGACAGGGAAGGAACACTGAAGCTTTCTTT.

CDR3 sequence reads: CASSIDMGRGIGDTQYF. The CDR3 DNA reads TGTGCCAGTAGTATAGATATGGGGCGAGGTATAGGAGATACGCAGTATTTT. V gene TRBV19 combines with J gene TRBJ2-3, with D possibly matching TRBD1 (5 bases). Germline CDR1 and CDR2: LNHDA and SQIVND (reference sequence). The V end was cut by 0 bases, the J end by 5 bases, with 18 bases between. The CDR3 is 17 residues long.

This clone was seen only a few times. The rearrangement uses TRBV11-3 and TRBJ1-1, with a possible D match to TRBD1 (6 bases). The CDR3 runs 14 residues. The V end lost 4 bases, the J end lost 4 bases, and 13 bases lay between the germline ends. The germline V gene has CDR1 SGHNT and CDR2 YENEEA. Here the CDR3 DNA reads TGTGCCAGCAGCTCGGGACAAGGAGGCACTGAAGCTTTCTTT. Its translation: CASSSGQGGTEAFF.

This chain connects TRBV18 to TRBJ1-1, with 8 bases identical to TRBD1. CDR1 KGHSH and CDR2 LQKENI come from the germline V gene. With V trimmed by 3 bases and J by 6 bases, 6 bases remained unmatched. CDR3 size: 14 residues. CDR3 amino acids: CASSPPGQDPEAFF. The CDR3 nucleotides read TGTGCCAGCTCACCGCCGGGACAGGACCCTGAAGCTTTCTTT.

The V and J genes are TRBV6-8 and TRBJ1-1, with D possibly TRBD1 on 5 matching bases. V was clipped by 10 bases and J by 4 bases, with 19 bases between them. This CDR3 is built from 14 residues. The germline V gene encodes CDR1 MNHGY and CDR2 SAAAGT. As DNA, the CDR3 is TGTGCCATCAGGGCCGGGTCGGCGAGCACTGAAGCTTTCTTT. It specifies CAIRAGSASTEAFF.

This chain connects TRBV19 to TRBJ2-7, with a weak D call TRBD2 (5 bases). Germline CDR1 is LNHDA and CDR2 is SQIVND (reference sequence). Between the trimmed V and J ends, which lost 5 bases and 7 bases, there was a span of 18 bases. This CDR3 spans 14 amino acids. CDR3 residues: CASSLGPPSGEQYF. CDR3 in DNA: TGTGCCAGTAGTCTCGGACCGCCTTCGGGGGAGCAGTACTTC.

This clone appeared a single time. Additional DNA sequences in this sample encode the identical CDR3. The genes are TRBV30 and TRBJ2-5; weak D call: TRBD2 (5 bases). The V end was cut by 0 bases, the J end by 5 bases, with 7 bases between. This CDR3 spans 12 amino acids. Germline CDR1 GTSNPN, CDR2 SVGIG (reference sequence). The CDR3 nucleotides are TGTGCCTGGAGTGTACGCGGGGAGACCCAGTACTTC. This codes for CAWSVRGETQYF.

This clone was recorded once. The DNA of the CDR3 is TGTGCCAGCAGACACGGGACTAGCGGGATAGAGACCCAGTACTTC. This codes for CASRHGTSGIETQYF. This sequence joins TRBV28 and TRBJ2-5; 13 bases are shared with TRBD2. The V gene's germline CDR1 is MDHEN and CDR2 SYDVKM. CDR3 size: 15 residues. Trimming cost V 6 bases and J 4 bases; bases outside gene matches: 5.

The chain carries TRBV19 and TRBJ1-2, with TRBD1 identical over 10 bases. The CDR3 runs to 17 residues. Germline values: CDR1 LNHDA, CDR2 SQIVND (reference sequence). The V segment lost 4 bases and the J segment 4 bases; nucleotides outside the gene matches: 12. The CDR3 spells CASSRGDRGVSTYGYTF. The CDR3 DNA reads TGTGCCAGTAGTAGGGGGGACAGGGGAGTTTCGACCTATGGCTACACCTTC.

The chain employs TRBV30 and TRBJ1-1; weak D call: TRBD1 (6 bases). The CDR3 contains 12 residues. Trimming stripped 4 bases from V and 6 bases from J, with 12 bases between. The germline V gene encodes CDR1 GTSNPN and CDR2 SVGIG (reference sequence). The CDR3 nucleotides read TGTGCCTGGATACCAGGGGTCGCTGAAGCTTTCTTT. This gives the protein CAWIPGVAEAFF. The full variable domain, in which reference TRBV30 and TRBJ1-1 provide the parts outside the CDR3, is SQTIHQWPATLVQPVGSPLSLECTVEGTSNPNLYWYRQAAGRGLQLLFYSVGIGQISSEVPQNLSASRPQDRQFILSSKKLLLSDSGFYLCAWIPGVAEAFFGQGTRLTVV.

The chain's CDR3 is CASSSSGTGYSNQPQHF. The DNA of the CDR3 is TGTGCCAGCAGTTCCTCAGGGACAGGGTATAGCAATCAGCCCCAGCATTTT. The V and J genes are TRBV28 and TRBJ1-5, with TRBD1 matching over 9 bases. The V and J ends lost 4 bases and 0 bases, in that order; junction bases with no gene match: 7. The CDR3 length is 17 residues. Per the germline V gene, CDR1 is MDHEN and CDR2 is SYDVKM.

This clone was seen only a few times. The chain carries TRBV5-1 and TRBJ2-7; the match to TRBD2 covers 8 bases. V lost 0 bases and J lost 3; bases outside the gene matches: 5. CDR1 and CDR2 from the germline V gene are SGHRS and YFSETQ. The CDR3 loop spans 15 amino acids. The CDR3 bases are TGCGCCAGCAGCTTGGTCACTAGCGGAGTCTACGAGCAGTACTTC. This sequence encodes CASSLVTSGVYEQYF.